The clone carrying this T cell receptor (beta chain) occurred once. Its specificity is unknown. The sample comes from a study of shared clonotypes between healthy human individuals. Study results and limitations: Sorted-subset sequencing was shown by rarefaction to be incomplete despite large depth. Naive CD4 clonotypes were shared across a few donors at roughly 5%.

Germline assignment: CDR1 MNHEY and CDR2 SMNVEV (reference sequence). V dropped 3 bases and J dropped 5 bases, with 13 bases sitting between them. This CDR3 is 14 amino acids long. CD45RO-negative cells were positively selected for CCR7, leaving out terminally differentiated effector memory CD45RA+ cells. The assay was carried out at the deep level. The table came from immunoSEQ multiplex PCR; TCRdb's copy has only in-frame clones and leaves some out. The sample has 450,000 to 700,000 clones, 95% to 96% seen once; the top ten hold over 0.09%. V gene TRBV27 combines with J gene TRBJ1-1, with D perhaps TRBD1 (6 bases). Source material: naive CD8+ T cells sorted from blood. The source is a woman in her 30s in good health. CDR3 in amino acids: CASSFGGAVTEAFF. DNA for the CDR3: TGTGCCAGCAGTTTTGGGGGCGCGGTAACTGAAGCTTTCTTT.